A single sample gave rise to the 31 T cell receptor beta chains below, sequenced in a study of T cells in Graves' hyperthyroidism and ophthalmopathy. RNA transcripts served as the template for amplifying TCR beta CDR3 regions. First-round RT-PCR with HTBI primers amplified the TCR CDR3 region. Each CDR3 protein gets one entry after TCRdb re-called the multiplex PCR reads with MiXCR. The table has about 600,000 distinct CDR3 sequences, 16% seen once. The sequencing sample was made of blood. These receptors originate from a woman in her forties with Graves' ophthalmopathy.

This clonotype was detected only a few times. The chain has TRBV25-1 and TRBJ1-2; the match to TRBD1 covers 9 bases. Looked up from germline, CDR1 is MGHDK and CDR2 is SYGVNS. J lost 4 bases, V lost 1 base, and 4 bases had no gene match. The CDR3 runs to 15 residues. The CDR3 DNA reads TGTGCCAGCAGTGAATGGGACAGGGACCTCTATGGCTACACCTTC. As protein: CASSEWDRDLYGYTF.

This clonotype was found a few times. This chain uses TRBV3-1 with TRBJ2-5; D is unresolved. Trimming stripped 0 bases from V and 3 bases from J, with 11 bases between. The CDR3 is 15 amino acids. The germline gives CDR1 LGHDT, CDR2 YNNKEL (reference sequence). Here the CDR3 DNA reads TGTGCCAGCAGCCAAGATTTGGCTACAGAAGAGACCCAGTACTTC. Translating gives CASSQDLATEETQYF.

This clonotype has just a few counts. The J gene is TRBJ2-1, the V gene TRBV7-2; 11 positions agree with TRBD2. Germline loops: CDR1 SGHTA, CDR2 FQGNSA. The CDR3 runs to 15 residues. V shed 5 bases and J 7 bases; nucleotides not matched to a gene: 7. The CDR3 region is CASSGTSGRQNEQFF. The CDR3 DNA follows: TGTGCCAGCAGCGGAACTAGCGGGAGACAGAATGAGCAGTTCTTC.

In its sample, this clonotype was seen a few times. V gene TRBV7-9 combines with J gene TRBJ1-1, with 9 bases identical to TRBD1. V was clipped by 5 bases and J by 1 base; unmatched bases: 11. The CDR3 is made up of 17 amino acids. Germline V lookup: CDR1 SEHNR, CDR2 FQNEAQ (reference sequence). CDR3 nucleotides: TGTGCCAGCAGCCAAATTGGACAGGGGAATAGGAACACTGAAGCTTTCTTT. Its translation: CASSQIGQGNRNTEAFF.

This clonotype was detected a few times. CDR3 region: CSATTEVNQPQHF. The DNA for the CDR3 is TGCAGTGCAACGACAGAGGTCAATCAGCCCCAGCATTTT. The chain joins TRBV20-1 to TRBJ1-5; D is possibly TRBD1 (5 bases). Trimming removed 6 bases from V and 3 bases from J, with 12 bases in between. Germline V gene lookup returns CDR1 DFQATT and CDR2 SNEGSKA (reference sequence). The CDR3 length is 13 residues.

There are many counts of this clonotype. The chain is built from TRBV6-1 and TRBJ2-2; D could derive from TRBD1 or TRBD2 (5 bases each). The CDR3 is made up of 15 amino acids. The germline V and J ends were trimmed by 6 bases and 6 bases, with 17 bases remaining between them. In germline, CDR1 is MNHNS, CDR2 SASEGT. CDR3 sequence reads: CASRRGSHGAGELFF. The CDR3 region has the DNA TGTGCCAGCAGACGGGGCTCCCATGGGGCCGGGGAGCTGTTTTTT.

This clonotype was seen ten or more times. At one of its ends the junction is not consistent with the germline gene, which may arise from a read error. The gene calls are TRBV5-1 and TRBJ2-2, with 7 bases that match TRBD1. This CDR3 has 15 residues. Per the germline V gene, CDR1 is SGHRS and CDR2 is YFSETQ. DNA for the CDR3: TGTGCCAGCAGTTTAGGGACAGCGAACACCGGGGAGCTGTTTTTT. Its translation is CASSLGTANTGELFF. The entire variable domain, with the rest obtained from reference TRBV5-1 and TRBJ2-2, is as follows: KAGVTQTPRYLIKTRGQQVTLSCSPISGHRSVSWYQQTPGQGLQFLFEYFSETQRNKGNFPGRFSGRQFSNSRSEMNVSTLELGDSALYLCASSLGTANTGELFFGEGSRLTVL.

This clonotype occurred many times. V gene TRBV6-1 combines with J gene TRBJ2-1; D may match TRBD1 or TRBD2 (5 bases each). The ends were cut back, 4 bases at V and 5 bases at J, with 12 bases in the middle. Germline CDR1 and CDR2: MNHNS and SASEGT. CDR3 size: 14 residues. As DNA, the CDR3 is TGTGCCAGCAGTGCCTCCGGGACCCACAATGAGCAGTTCTTC. Protein: CASSASGTHNEQFF.

This clonotype was counted at least ten times. This rearrangement joins TRBV19 to TRBJ1-1; weak D call: TRBD1 (5 bases). CDR3 size: 17 residues. Germline lookup yields CDR1 LNHDA and CDR2 SQIVND (reference sequence). The V and J ends lost 6 bases and 0 bases respectively, with 20 bases between them. The CDR3 sequence: CASSHEGAGSMNTEAFF. DNA for the CDR3: TGTGCCAGTAGCCATGAGGGTGCAGGGAGTATGAACACTGAAGCTTTCTTT.

This clonotype was seen many times. The V call is TRBV20-1, the J call TRBJ2-5; 12 nucleotides agree with TRBD2. Germline values: CDR1 DFQATT, CDR2 SNEGSKA (reference sequence). V was clipped by 1 base and J by 4 bases; unmatched bases: 4. The CDR3 extends over 15 amino acids. The CDR3, as DNA: TGCAGTGCTAGAGTGACTAGCGGGAGTCTAGAGACCCAGTACTTC. This gives the protein CSARVTSGSLETQYF.

This clonotype was observed many times. The chain carries TRBV3-1 and TRBJ2-1; D may correspond to TRBD1 or TRBD2 (5 bases each). This CDR3 comprises 13 residues. V was trimmed by 0 bases and J by 7 bases, leaving 7 bases between them. From germline, CDR1 is LGHDT and CDR2 YNNKEL (reference sequence). In nucleotides, the CDR3 is TGTGCCAGCAGCCAAGATTGGGGGAATGAGCAGTTCTTC. Translated, it gives CASSQDWGNEQFF.

The genes are TRBV11-1 and TRBJ2-1, with TRBD2 matching 14 bases. With 8 bases clipped from V and 9 bases from J, the junction kept 3 bases outside the gene matches. CDR1 is SGHAT, CDR2 FQDESV, per germline (reference sequence). The CDR3 consists of 13 residues. The CDR3 sequence: CASGGLAGVEQFF. The CDR3 coding sequence is TGTGCCAGCGGGGGACTAGCGGGAGTTGAGCAGTTCTTC.

This clonotype was observed many times. The rearrangement uses TRBV5-1 and TRBJ2-7, with 15 bases aligning to TRBD2. The CDR3 totals 17 residues. Germline V gene data show CDR1 as SGHRS and CDR2 as YFSETQ. V lost 4 bases to trimming and J lost 2 bases; unmatched junction nucleotides: 7. In DNA, the CDR3 is TGCGCCAGCAGCACCCAGGGACTAGCGGGGGGTGCCTACGAGCAGTACTTC. This sequence encodes CASSTQGLAGGAYEQYF.

This clonotype was observed at least ten times. V and J are TRBV27 and TRBJ1-2; D is undetermined. Deletions cut 3 bases from V and 2 bases from J, with 16 bases between. CDR1 is MNHEY, CDR2 SMNVEV, per germline (reference sequence). This CDR3 is built from 16 residues. The CDR3 is CASSFRGVLSNYGYTF. The CDR3 nucleotides are TGTGCCAGCAGTTTTCGTGGGGTGTTATCCAACTATGGCTACACCTTC.

This rearrangement joins TRBV2 to TRBJ2-2, with D possibly matching TRBD1 (7 bases). Germline V gene lookup returns CDR1 SNHLY and CDR2 FYNNEI. The CDR3 covers 12 residues. Deletions cut 11 bases from V and 7 bases from J, with 14 bases between. CDR3 protein: CAGQQGGGELFF. The CDR3 DNA sequence: TGTGCCGGACAGCAGGGGGGCGGGGAGCTGTTTTTT.

This clonotype occurred many times. As DNA, the CDR3 is TGTGCCAGCAGTGAAGTTGCACAAAGCACAGATACGCAGTATTTT. This codes for CASSEVAQSTDTQYF. The chain joins TRBV2 to TRBJ2-3; D not resolved. CDR3 length: 15 amino acids. In germline, CDR1 is SNHLY, CDR2 FYNNEI. With 1 base removed from V and 0 bases from J, the gap between germline ends came to 8 bases.

This clonotype was seen ten or more times. The chain uses TRBV27 and TRBJ1-5; TRBD1 is a possible D gene (6 bases). There are 16 residues in the CDR3. Trimming cost V 3 bases and J 1 base, with 13 bases left between them. In germline, CDR1 is MNHEY, CDR2 SMNVEV (reference sequence). CDR3 nucleotides: TGTGCCAGCAGTTTTGCAGGGGCCAGAAGCAATCAGCCCCAGCATTTT. It codes for CASSFAGARSNQPQHF.

The CDR3, as DNA: TGTGCCAGCAGTTTACCTGGCCAGCCGAGACAAGAGACCCAGTACTTC. Its translation is CASSLPGQPRQETQYF. V is TRBV12-3 or TRBV12-4 and J is TRBJ2-5; D call uncertain. CDR3 size: 16 residues. Trimming cost V 2 bases and J 2 bases, with 15 bases left between them.

To note about this clonotype: A much bigger clone sits one base away, suggesting this may be a read error. The chain recombines TRBV15 with TRBJ1-2; possible D gene TRBD1, 5 bases. The CDR3 runs 13 residues. From germline, CDR1 is LNHNV and CDR2 YYDKDF (reference sequence). The CDR3 DNA reads as TGTGTCACCTGGCCGGGGCGGGGCTATGGCTACACCTTC. Its translation: CVTWPGRGYGYTF.

This clonotype has a count of ten or more. The chain links TRBV18 to TRBJ1-1; D uncertain. Germline CDR1 reads KGHSH; CDR2 reads LQKENI. V was clipped by 1 base and J by 1 base, with 7 bases between them. This CDR3 comprises 14 residues. CDR3 sequence: CASSPLAPNTEAFF. In DNA form, the CDR3 reads TGTGCCAGCTCACCACTCGCTCCGAACACTGAAGCTTTCTTT. Together with reference TRBV18 and TRBJ1-1, the CDR3 gives the full variable domain: NAGVMQNPRHLVRRRGQEARLRCSPMKGHSHVYWYRQLPEEGLKFMVYLQKENIIDESGMPKERFSAEFPKEGPSILRIQQVVRGDSAAYFCASSPLAPNTEAFFGQGTRLTVV.

V usage is TRBV11-3 and J usage is TRBJ2-3; D is undetermined. This CDR3 spans 12 amino acids. Germline V gene lookup returns CDR1 SGHNT and CDR2 YENEEA. Trimming removed 4 bases from V and 9 bases from J, with 11 bases in between. The CDR3 sequence: CASSSTGNTQYF. The CDR3 DNA reads TGTGCCAGCAGCTCTACCGGTAACACGCAGTATTTT.

At least ten counts were recorded for this clonotype. The chain is built from TRBV30 and TRBJ2-5; D possibly matches TRBD1 or TRBD2 (5 bases each). The CDR3 has 17 residues. V was shortened by 3 bases and J by 2 bases, with 22 bases between the two germline ends. In germline, CDR1 is GTSNPN, CDR2 SVGIG (reference sequence). CDR3 loop: CAWRRGQGGGWQETQYF. CDR3 nucleotides: TGTGCCTGGAGAAGAGGTCAGGGTGGAGGTTGGCAAGAGACCCAGTACTTC.

This clonotype was seen repeatedly, ten times or more. The J gene is TRBJ1-1, the V gene TRBV30; the D is unclear. V was shortened by 0 bases and J by 4 bases, with 12 bases between the two germline ends. Germline CDR1 and CDR2: GTSNPN and SVGIG (reference sequence). The CDR3 is made up of 14 amino acids. In nucleotides, the CDR3 is TGTGCCTGGAGTGTAGGCAGCCTGGGCACTGAAGCTTTCTTT. Translating gives CAWSVGSLGTEAFF.

The chain couples TRBV29-1 to TRBJ2-7; D is perhaps TRBD2 (6 bases). This CDR3 comprises 14 residues. Trimming took off 3 bases at V and 5 bases at J, with 17 bases between the two ends. Germline assignment: CDR1 SQVTM and CDR2 ANQGSEA. CDR3 residues: CSVDAGPGRNEQYF. CDR3 sequence (DNA): TGCAGCGTTGATGCAGGCCCGGGGAGGAACGAGCAGTACTTC.

This clonotype was picked up many times. V and J are TRBV2 and TRBJ1-4; the D is unclear. This CDR3 is built from 15 residues. The V end was cut by 0 bases, the J end by 8 bases, with 13 bases between. Germline assignment: CDR1 SNHLY and CDR2 FYNNEI. The CDR3 nucleotides are TGTGCCAGCAGTGAAGCGCTTCTGGTCTCCGAAAAACTGTTTTTT. Translated: CASSEALLVSEKLFF.

There are a few counts of this clonotype. A much larger clone is a single base away; this may be a read error. The rearrangement joins TRBV27 to TRBJ1-1; TRBD1 matches at 8 bases. This CDR3 is 14 amino acids long. V trimming: 4 bases; J trimming: 4 bases; junction bases outside the gene matches: 5. Germline V CDR1 and CDR2: MNHEY, SMNVEV (reference sequence). CDR3 residues: CASSWTGRVTEAFF. In nucleotides, the CDR3 is TGTGCCAGCAGTTGGACAGGGAGGGTCACTGAAGCTTTCTTT.

At least ten counts were recorded for this clonotype. This chain links TRBV30 with TRBJ2-1; 7 positions match TRBD2. The CDR3 is 13 amino acids. The V segment lost 0 bases and the J segment 6 bases; nucleotides outside the gene matches: 2. Germline CDR1 is GTSNPN and CDR2 is SVGIG (reference sequence). This CDR3 is CAWSVGLVNEQFF. CDR3 DNA: TGTGCCTGGAGTGTAGGACTAGTCAATGAGCAGTTCTTC.

This chain connects TRBV5-6 to TRBJ2-7, with 9 bases that match TRBD1. CDR1 and CDR2 from the germline V gene are SGHDT and YYEEEE. Trimming took 3 bases from V and 3 from J; bases not matched to a gene: 7. There are 15 residues in the CDR3. CDR3 in DNA: TGTGCCAGCAGCTGGGCCGGACAGGGGTTCTACGAGCAGTACTTC. Residues: CASSWAGQGFYEQYF.

For the CDR3, the DNA is TGTGCCAGCAGCCCGGACAGCACTCGTCGAAACTATGGCTACACCTTC. Its translation is CASSPDSTRRNYGYTF. V is TRBV5-5 and J is TRBJ1-2; possible D gene TRBD1, 6 bases. This CDR3 has 16 amino acids. The germline V gene has CDR1 SGHKS and CDR2 YYEKEE (reference sequence). Trimming stripped 4 bases from V and 2 bases from J, with 18 bases between.

This clonotype turned up a few times. The CDR3 sequence is CASSLDQTSGEQFF. The CDR3 coding sequence is TGTGCCAGCAGCTTAGATCAGACTAGCGGTGAGCAGTTCTTC. V and J are TRBV7-2 and TRBJ2-1; TRBD2 agrees at 9 bases. There are 14 residues in the CDR3. V lost 1 base, J lost 9 bases, and 4 bases stayed unmatched. Germline CDR1 reads SGHTA; CDR2 reads FQGNSA.

This clonotype has ten or more counts. J is TRBJ2-1 and V is TRBV5-1; maybe TRBD1 (8 bases). CDR3 length equals 13 residues. Trimming took 4 bases from V and 9 from J, leaving 14 bases between them. CDR1 and CDR2 (germline): SGHRS, YFSETQ. CDR3 nucleotide sequence: TGCGCCAGCAGCGCGACAGGGGAGGGTGAGCAGTTCTTC. Translation: CASSATGEGEQFF.